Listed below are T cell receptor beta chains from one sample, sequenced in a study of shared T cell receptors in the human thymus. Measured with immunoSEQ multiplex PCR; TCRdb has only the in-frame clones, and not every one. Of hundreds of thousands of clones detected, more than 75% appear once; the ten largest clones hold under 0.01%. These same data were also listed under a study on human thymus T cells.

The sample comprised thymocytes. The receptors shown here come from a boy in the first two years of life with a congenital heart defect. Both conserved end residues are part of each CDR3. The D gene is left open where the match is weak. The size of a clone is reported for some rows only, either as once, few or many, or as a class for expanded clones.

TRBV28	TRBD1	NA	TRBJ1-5	TGTGCCAGCAGTGCCGGGCGGGACAGGGACATAAGCAATCAGCCCCAGCATTTT	CASSAGRDRDISNQPQHF
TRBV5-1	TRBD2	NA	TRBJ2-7	TGCGCCAGCAGCTTGGATTCAGGGTCAGCGGGAGAGCAGTACTTC	CASSLDSGSAGEQYF
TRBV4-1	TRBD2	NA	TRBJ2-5	TGCGCCAGCAGCCAAGATGTGGGACTAGCGGGAGAAGAGACCCAGTACTTC	CASSQDVGLAGEETQYF
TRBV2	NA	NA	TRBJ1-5	TGTGCCAGCAGTGGGACGGGGCAGCCCCAGCATTTT	CASSGTGQPQHF
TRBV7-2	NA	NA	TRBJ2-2	TGTGCCAGCAGCTTAAATCGCACCGGGGAGCTGTTTTTT	CASSLNRTGELFF
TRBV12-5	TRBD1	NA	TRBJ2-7	TGTGCTAGTGGTGCCGGGAGGGACAGGGGTCAAAATCTAACCTACGAGCAGTACTTC	CASGAGRDRGQNLTYEQYF
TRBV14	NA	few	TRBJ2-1	TGTGCCAGCAGCCAAGAGGGGAGTACTGGTCAGTTCTTC	CASSQEGSTGQFF
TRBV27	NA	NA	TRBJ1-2	TGTGCCAGCAGTTTGCGGGTGTCTAACTATGGCTACACCTTC	CASSLRVSNYGYTF
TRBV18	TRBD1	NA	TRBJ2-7	TGTGCCAGCTCGAGACAACGACAGGGTTACGAGCAGTACTTC	CASSRQRQGYEQYF
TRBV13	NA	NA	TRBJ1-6	TGTGCCAGCAGCCCCCCTGATGCGGCCTATAATTCACCCCTCCACTTT	CASSPPDAAYNSPLHF
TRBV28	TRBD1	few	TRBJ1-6	TGTGCCAGCAGTCCCCAGGACAGGGTTAATTCACCCCTCCACTTT	CASSPQDRVNSPLHF
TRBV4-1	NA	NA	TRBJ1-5	TGCGCCAGCAGTCACGTTCCCGAACAGGGAGGCAATCAGCCCCAGCATTTT	CASSHVPEQGGNQPQHF
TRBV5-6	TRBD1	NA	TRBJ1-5	TGTGCCAGCAGCTTCAGGGGGCGCGGTGGCAATCAGCCCCAGCATTTT	CASSFRGRGGNQPQHF
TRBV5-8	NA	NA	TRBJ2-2	TGTGCCAGCTGTTTTCGGAGGGCCGGGGAGCTGTTTTTT	CASCFRRAGELFF
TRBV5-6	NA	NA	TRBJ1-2	TGTGCCAGCAGCCGGATATCGGCGGAAGCTAACTATGGCTACACCTTC	CASSRISAEANYGYTF
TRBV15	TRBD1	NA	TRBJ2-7	TGTGCCACCAGCAGCGCAGGGACAGGGCGCTCCTACGAGCAGTACTTC	CATSSAGTGRSYEQYF
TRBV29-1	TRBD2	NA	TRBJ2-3	TGCAGCGTTGAGGGGGGACTAGCGGGGGATACGCAGTATTTT	CSVEGGLAGDTQYF
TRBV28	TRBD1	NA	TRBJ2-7	TGTGCCAGCAGTTTATGGGCGGACAGGGTCTACGAGCAGTACTTC	CASSLWADRVYEQYF
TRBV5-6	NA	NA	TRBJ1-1	TGTGCCAGCAGCACCAGACAGGAGTCTTCCGCCACTGAAGCTTTCTTT	CASSTRQESSATEAFF
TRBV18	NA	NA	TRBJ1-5	TGTGCCAGCTCAGACAGAGGAGATAGCAATCAGCCCCAGCATTTT	CASSDRGDSNQPQHF
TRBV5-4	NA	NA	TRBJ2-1	TGTGCCGGCAGGAGTAGGGGCTACAATGAGCAGTTCTTC	CAGRSRGYNEQFF
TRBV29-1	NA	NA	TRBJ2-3	TGCAGCGTCCATCCGGACTACCGGGGAGGAGATACGCAGTATTTT	CSVHPDYRGGDTQYF
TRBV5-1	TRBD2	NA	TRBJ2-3	TGCGCCAGCAGCAGAACTAGCGGGGGCACAGATACGCAGTATTTT	CASSRTSGGTDTQYF
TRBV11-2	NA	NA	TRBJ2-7	TGTGCCAGCAGCTTAGTTACAGCTTCCTACGAGCAGTACTTC	CASSLVTASYEQYF
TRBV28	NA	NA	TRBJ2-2	TGTGCCAGCAGCCTTGTCGGACAACGGAGCACCGGGGAGCTGTTTTTT	CASSLVGQRSTGELFF
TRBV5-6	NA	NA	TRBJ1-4	TGTGCCAGCAGCCCCCCGGGAAGGTCAACTAATGAAAAACTGTTTTTT	CASSPPGRSTNEKLFF
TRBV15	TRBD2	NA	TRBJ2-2	TGTGCCACCAGCAGAGTCCTTCGGGGGGACGAGAACACCGGGGAGCTGTTTTTT	CATSRVLRGDENTGELFF
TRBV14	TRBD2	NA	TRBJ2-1	TGTGCCAGCAGCCAACTAGCGGGGGGAGGGGCTGAGCAGTTCTTC	CASSQLAGGGAEQFF
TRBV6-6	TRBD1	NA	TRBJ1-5	TGTGCCAGCAGTTACCCACAGGGGGCGCCCGACGGGCCCCAGCATTTT	CASSYPQGAPDGPQHF
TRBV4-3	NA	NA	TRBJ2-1	TGCGCCAACAGCCAAGACGCGGGGAGCGATGAGCAGTTCTTC	CANSQDAGSDEQFF
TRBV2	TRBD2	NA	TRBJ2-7	TGTGCCAGCAGCGCCGGGACTAGGTACGAGCAGTACTTC	CASSAGTRYEQYF
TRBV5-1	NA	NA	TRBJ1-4	TGCGCCAGCAGCTTACCTGAGGGATCTAATGAAAAACTGTTTTTT	CASSLPEGSNEKLFF
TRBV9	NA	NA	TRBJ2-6	TGTGCCAGCAGCGAGAGGGTCGGGGGGGCCAACGTCCTGACTTTC	CASSERVGGANVLTF
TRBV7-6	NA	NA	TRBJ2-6	TGTGCCAGAGGGGGGGGCGCACTTACTGGGGCCAACGTCCTGACTTTC	CARGGGALTGANVLTF
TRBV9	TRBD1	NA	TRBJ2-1	TGTGCCAGCAGCGTAGAAGGACAGGCCGACAATGAGCAGTTCTTC	CASSVEGQADNEQFF
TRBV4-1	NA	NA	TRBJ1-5	TGCGCCAGCAGCCCCCACACTAAGGATCAGCCCCAGCATTTT	CASSPHTKDQPQHF
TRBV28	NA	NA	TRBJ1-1	TGTGCCAGCAGTTTAGGAAGGCAAGGGGCTTGGACTGAAGCTTTCTTT	CASSLGRQGAWTEAFF
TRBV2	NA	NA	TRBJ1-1	TGTGCCAGCAGTGGAGGCGGACAGATGAACACTGAAGCTTTCTTT	CASSGGGQMNTEAFF